The clone carrying this T cell receptor beta chain was seen repeatedly, ten times or more. TCRdb re-called the RT-PCR reads with MiXCR, one entry per CDR3 protein. The repertoire holds roughly 230,000 distinct CDR3 sequences, with 11% to 15% as singletons. The data originate from a study of patients and donors after allogeneic stem cell transplantation. CDR3 length equals 14 residues. In germline, CDR1 is SQVTM, CDR2 ANQGSEA. The sequence was obtained from a human donor who was either an allogeneic HSCT recipient or a stem cell or donor lymphocyte infusion donor (not recorded which). It is not recorded whose cells these are; they may come from a transplant donor. The sequenced sample was blood, either unsorted or a sorted T cell fraction (not recorded which). The chain carries TRBV29-1 and TRBJ2-2; TRBD1 matches 7 bases. The CDR3 region is CSATRQGATGELFF. CDR3 in DNA: TGCAGTGCGACTCGACAGGGTGCAACCGGGGAGCTGTTTTTT.